This T cell receptor (beta chain) emerged from a study of T-cell memory formation after mild COVID-19. Study information: Largely donor-specific sequence clusters came from a couple of donors.

Study results and caveats: Day 37-peaking second-wave clones had unconfirmed SARS-CoV-2 specificity. Contracting clones from day 15 to 85 showed balanced CD4/CD8; later expanders favored CD4+. Pre-infection memory contained some responding clones, which suggested that cross-reactive memory had joined.

Using its own MiXCR run on the 5' RACE reads, TCRdb lists one record per CDR3 protein. The top ten hold about 22% of the sample, which has a few hundred thousand distinct CDR3 sequences, roughly 8.2% seen once. Germline assignment: CDR1 SEHNR and CDR2 FQNEAQ (reference sequence). This CDR3 contains 14 residues. V was clipped by 0 bases and J by 0 bases, with 5 bases between them. On this clonotype: The antigen is not known.

The sample consisted of PBMCs or a T cell subset sorted from them (not recorded which). The receptor was isolated from a man aged 18 to 30 who had mild COVID-19 (a few samples of this study predate the infection). Cell type and time point are not known. The V and J genes are TRBV7-9 and TRBJ1-1, with unresolved D. The CDR3 sequence: CASSLAMMNTEAFF. DNA of the CDR3: TGTGCCAGCAGCTTAGCGATGATGAACACTGAAGCTTTCTTT.